The clone carrying this T cell receptor beta chain was recorded once. The sample is drawn from a study of cytomegalovirus exposure and HLA in healthy donors. About the research overall: The 95 to 150 validation repertoires used a platform that matched the one used for the approximately 700 first-cohort repertoires, as a later analysis reported.

The germline V gene has CDR1 MGHDK and CDR2 SYGVNS. Losses at the gene ends were 7 bases for V and 7 bases for J; bases not matched to a gene: 11. The CDR3 spans 14 residues. Data came from immunoSEQ multiplex PCR; TCRdb stores just in-frame clones and leaves some out. The sample lists approximately 120,000 clones; 88% were seen once. Sequenced input: PBMCs. The source is a woman under 30 in good health and CMV-seronegative. The chain recombines TRBV25-1 with TRBJ2-3; 7 nucleotides line up with TRBD2. The CDR3 nucleotides read TGTGCCAGCACCGGACCCGCGGGAGTGCATACGCAGTATTTT. This gives the protein CASTGPAGVHTQYF.